This is a list of T cell receptor beta chains from one sample in a study of blood T cells in healthy people across ages. TCRdb re-analysed the 5' RACE reads in MiXCR, keeping a single row per CDR3 protein. The sample comprises hundreds of thousands of distinct CDR3 sequences, about 62% of which are singletons, and 20% to 25% rests with the top ten. Sequences were obtained from blood. These receptors came from a man aged 30-40 years in good health. Each CDR3 is given with its conserved first and last residue. A D gene is named only where the DNA matches it firmly. Expanded clones get a size class; other rows say once, few or many, or leave the size out.

TRBV20-1	-	TRBD1	TRBJ2-5	TGCAGTGCTAGAGAGACGAGAGGACAGGGAGCTGAGACCCAGTACTTC	CSARETRGQGAETQYF
TRBV20-1	-	-	TRBJ2-7	TGCAGTGCCCCGGGAAGGGTGGGCTACGAGCAGTACTTC	CSAPGRVGYEQYF
TRBV15	-	TRBD1	TRBJ1-2	TGTGCCACCAGCCCCCGACGACAGGGGGTTATCTATGGCTACACCTTC	CATSPRRQGVIYGYTF
TRBV25-1	-	-	TRBJ1-2	TGTGCCAGCAGTAAAATCGCGGGGCCCGCTACCGGCTATGGCTACACCTTC	CASSKIAGPATGYGYTF
TRBV6-5	-	-	TRBJ2-1	TGTGCCAGCAACTTAGAACGGGCGAGCGATGAGCAGTTCTTC	CASNLERASDEQFF
TRBV13	-	-	TRBJ2-5	TGTGCCAGCAGCTTAGAGGGCAGGGGTGTCGAGGAGACCCAGTACTTC	CASSLEGRGVEETQYF
TRBV30	-	TRBD2	TRBJ2-5	TGTGCCTCACAGCGGGGCACCGGCTACGAGCGGTACTTC	CASQRGTGYERYF
TRBV12-3/TRBV12-4	few	-	TRBJ2-4	TGTGCCAGCGGCAATCTAGCCAAAAACATTCAGTACTTC	CASGNLAKNIQYF
TRBV6-1	once	TRBD1	TRBJ2-7	TGTGCCAGCGAGACAGGGGGATTCTACGAGCAGTACTTC	CASETGGFYEQYF
TRBV15	-	-	TRBJ2-5	TGTGCCACCAGCAGACATTGGAGCTCGAGCCCGAGGTTCGGAGAGACCCAGTACTTC	CATSRHWSSSPRFGETQYF
TRBV2	-	-	TRBJ2-7	TGTGCCAGCAGACATGGACCGCAGCCCTACGAGCAGTACTTC	CASRHGPQPYEQYF
TRBV3-1	-	-	TRBJ2-7	TGTGCCAGCAGCCAAGAGGAAAGGGGGAGACTCGCTCGTCGGTCCTACGAGCAGTACTTC	CASSQEERGRLARRSYEQYF
TRBV4-1	few	-	TRBJ2-2	TGCGCCAGCAGCTCTACCGGTTACACCGGGGAGCTGTTTTTT	CASSSTGYTGELFF
TRBV6-2/TRBV6-3	-	-	TRBJ2-1	TGTGCCAGCAACGAGGACTCCTACAATGAGCAGTTCTTC	CASNEDSYNEQFF
TRBV6-1	-	-	TRBJ1-5	TGTGCCAGCAGTGGACGAAGTAACCAGCCCCAGCATTTT	CASSGRSNQPQHF
TRBV15	few	-	TRBJ2-5	TGTGCCACCAGCAGAGTGGAGGGGGAAGAGACCCAGTACTTC	CATSRVEGEETQYF
TRBV29-1	-	-	TRBJ2-7	TGCAGCGTAGGACAGAACTTAGGGGAGCTGTACTTC	CSVGQNLGELYF
TRBV20-1	few	-	TRBJ1-6	TGCAGTGTTGGGGGGTTTGGGTCACCCCTCCACTTT	CSVGGFGSPLHF
TRBV7-2	-	-	TRBJ2-7	TGTGCCAGCAGCTTAGACCGGGGCGCAAGCGAGCAGTACTTC	CASSLDRGASEQYF
TRBV14	few	-	TRBJ2-5	TGTGCCAGCAGCCTCGTCAAGGAGGGAGAGACCCAGTACTTC	CASSLVKEGETQYF
TRBV7-9	-	TRBD1	TRBJ1-6	TGTGCCAGCAGCGGAGGGACAGGGGGTTATTCACCCCTCCACTTT	CASSGGTGGYSPLHF
TRBV4-3	-	TRBD2	TRBJ2-7	TGCGCCAGCAGCCAAGAACGGCTAGCGGGAGTCGACGAGCAGTACTTC	CASSQERLAGVDEQYF
TRBV5-1	few	TRBD2	TRBJ2-6	TGCGCCAGCAGTGCAGTAGCGGGGGGGACTGGGGCCAACGTCCTGACTTTC	CASSAVAGGTGANVLTF
TRBV12-5	once	TRBD1	TRBJ2-5	TGTGCTAGTGGTTTGGGAATAACTACCGGGACAGAAGAGACCCAGTACTTC	CASGLGITTGTEETQYF
TRBV7-6	-	-	TRBJ2-1	TGTGCCAGCAGCTTTTCAGGGGTGAGGAACAATGAGCAGTTCTTC	CASSFSGVRNNEQFF
TRBV5-1	-	-	TRBJ2-2	TGCGCCAGCAGCTTGAGCGCCAGGGGGAACACCGGGGAGCTGTTTTTT	CASSLSARGNTGELFF
TRBV18	-	-	TRBJ2-5	TGTGCCAGCTCACCAACGGTCAAGGGCGGCGGGACCCAGTACTTC	CASSPTVKGGGTQYF
TRBV10-3	-	TRBD1	TRBJ2-5	TGTGCCATCAGAGCCGGGACAGAGGAGACCCAGTACTTC	CAIRAGTEETQYF
TRBV9	-	-	TRBJ2-7	TGTGCCAGCAGCCCGGCCGAGGGCGAGCAGTACTTC	CASSPAEGEQYF
TRBV27	-	-	TRBJ1-2	TGTGCCAGCAGTCACGGGGGGGGATTGGGCTATGGCTACACCTTC	CASSHGGGLGYGYTF
TRBV2	few	-	TRBJ2-7	TGTGCCAGCCTTGGGGTCATGAATGGCTACGAGCAGTACTTC	CASLGVMNGYEQYF
TRBV6-1	-	TRBD1	TRBJ1-5	TGTGCCAGCAGTTTCCCGGGGGGGACAGGGGATCAGCCCCAGCATTTT	CASSFPGGTGDQPQHF
TRBV27	-	TRBD1	TRBJ2-7	TGTGCCAGCAGTGAAACCAGGGGGTCGAACGAGCAGTACTTC	CASSETRGSNEQYF
TRBV29-1	few	-	TRBJ2-7	TGCAGCGTTGAAGATTTGGGACGTCCTAAGGAGGAGCAGTACTTC	CSVEDLGRPKEEQYF
TRBV27	-	TRBD1	TRBJ1-5	TGTGCCAGCAAATACCGGGACAGTAATCAGCCCCAGCATTTT	CASKYRDSNQPQHF
TRBV18	-	-	TRBJ2-1	TGTGCCAGCTCACCCTCCCAGGGGTCGGGTCTTGGGAATGAGCAGTTCTTC	CASSPSQGSGLGNEQFF
TRBV7-2	-	TRBD2	TRBJ2-1	TGTGCCAGCAGCTTAGGGCGGGAGCGGGAGGTGGTCATGAGGCAGCTCTTC	CASSLGREREVVMRQLF
TRBV5-1	few	TRBD2	TRBJ2-5	TGCGCCAGCAGCTTGGGTCCGGCTAGCGGGAACAAAGAGACCCAGTACTTC	CASSLGPASGNKETQYF
TRBV7-3	few	-	TRBJ1-6	TGTGCCAGCAGCTTAACAGGATCTTATAATTCACCCCTCCACTTT	CASSLTGSYNSPLHF
TRBV5-1	few	TRBD1	TRBJ2-1	TGCGCCAGCAGCCCAGGACAGGGGATGTTCTATGAGCAGTTCTTC	CASSPGQGMFYEQFF
TRBV28	-	TRBD2	TRBJ2-7	TGTGCCAGCAGACCAGCGGGAGTGTTGGTCGAGCAGTACTTC	CASRPAGVLVEQYF
TRBV12-3/TRBV12-4	-	TRBD2	TRBJ2-7	TGTGCCAGCAGTTTTCGACTAGCGGGAGCTAAGTACGAGCAGTACTTC	CASSFRLAGAKYEQYF
TRBV7-2	few	-	TRBJ2-3	TGTGCCAGCAGCCTCAACCACAGAGATACGCAGTATTTT	CASSLNHRDTQYF
TRBV7-9	-	TRBD1	TRBJ2-3	TGTGCCAGCAGCTCGACAGGGGGGCGCGCAGATACGCAGTATTTT	CASSSTGGRADTQYF